The 8 T cell receptor beta chains below were found in one sample sequenced in a study of Ad26.COV2.S vaccination and SARS-CoV-2 variants. Here immunoSEQ multiplex PCR was the method, and the copy in TCRdb shows in-frame clones only, minus some. The sample has approximately 340,000 clones; under 95% are singletons. The specimen comprised peripheral blood, sampled after recovery from COVID-19. All receptors derive from a human donor who had recovered from COVID-19.

CDR3 DNA: TGTGCCAGCAGCCCCCCCGAGATGGACCCTAACACCGGGGAGCTGTTTTTT. Translated, it gives CASSPPEMDPNTGELFF. The rearrangement uses TRBV5-5 and TRBJ2-2, with D unresolved. This CDR3 has 17 residues. The germline V gene has CDR1 SGHKS and CDR2 YYEKEE (reference sequence). Deletions cut 4 bases from V and 2 bases from J, with 18 bases between.

This chain uses TRBV5-6 with TRBJ1-1, with 8 bases aligning to TRBD1. The CDR3 sequence is 16 residues long. V gave up 1 base and J gave up 1 base; unmatched junction bases: 6. CDR1 and CDR2 from the germline V gene are SGHDT and YYEEEE. CDR3 in amino acids: CASSLTPGTGNTEAFF. The CDR3 nucleotides read TGTGCCAGCAGCTTGACCCCCGGGACAGGGAACACTGAAGCTTTCTTT. The complete variable domain, with remaining parts taken from reference TRBV5-6 and TRBJ1-1, reads DAGVTQSPTHLIKTRGQQVTLRCSPKSGHDTVSWYQQALGQGPQFIFQYYEEEERQRGNFPDRFSGHQFPNYSSELNVNALLLGDSALYLCASSLTPGTGNTEAFFGQGTRLTVV.

The chain joins TRBV13 to TRBJ2-7, with a possible D match to TRBD1 (5 bases). The germline V and J ends were trimmed by 7 bases and 3 bases, with 13 bases remaining between them. Germline V gene sequence: CDR1 PRHDT, CDR2 FYEKMQ (reference sequence). This CDR3 spans 13 amino acids. CDR3 in DNA: TGTGCCAGCAACCAGGGTAATGGCTACGAGCAGTACTTC. As protein: CASNQGNGYEQYF.

The genes are TRBV19 and TRBJ1-1; TRBD1 aligns across 8 bases. CDR1 LNHDA and CDR2 SQIVND come from the germline V gene (reference sequence). With V trimmed by 6 bases and J by 2 bases, 8 bases remained unmatched. CDR3 length equals 15 residues. Here the CDR3 reads CASSLAGQGNTEAFF. The CDR3, as DNA: TGTGCCAGTAGCCTGGCCGGACAGGGAAACACTGAAGCTTTCTTT.

This clone was detected once. V is TRBV9 and J is TRBJ1-2, with no clear D. CDR3 length: 15 residues. Trimming took off 0 bases at V and 4 bases at J, with 13 bases between the two ends. CDR1 and CDR2 (germline): SGDLS, YYNGEE. CDR3 sequence: CASSVAGQMSYGYTF. CDR3 nucleotides: TGTGCCAGCAGCGTAGCTGGGCAGATGAGCTATGGCTACACCTTC.

The chain combines TRBV13 with TRBJ1-6; no clear D. The germline V gene encodes CDR1 PRHDT and CDR2 FYEKMQ (reference sequence). V lost 0 bases, J lost 0 bases, and 9 bases lay in between. The CDR3 spans 17 residues. CDR3 in DNA: TGTGCCAGCAGCTTAGGAGACGCAAGCTCCTATAATTCACCCCTCCACTTT. Its translation: CASSLGDASSYNSPLHF.

This chain links TRBV6-6 with TRBJ1-5; D uncertain. V lost 6 bases, J lost 5 bases, and 11 bases lay in between. Germline CDR1 reads MNHNY; CDR2 reads SVGAGI (reference sequence). The CDR3 extends over 13 amino acids. This CDR3 reads CASSPRRDQPQHF. CDR3 in DNA: TGTGCCAGCAGCCCTCGCCGGGATCAGCCCCAGCATTTT.

As concerns this clone: This specimen includes other DNA sequences encoding the same CDR3. The chain carries TRBV7-9 and TRBJ2-7; no clear D gene. The CDR3 length is 11 residues. CDR1 is SEHNR and CDR2 is FQNEAQ in the germline V gene (reference sequence). V dropped 4 bases and J dropped 2 bases, with 3 bases sitting between them. The CDR3 DNA reads as TGTGCCAGCAGCTCCACCTACGAGCAGTACTTC. This encodes CASSSTYEQYF.